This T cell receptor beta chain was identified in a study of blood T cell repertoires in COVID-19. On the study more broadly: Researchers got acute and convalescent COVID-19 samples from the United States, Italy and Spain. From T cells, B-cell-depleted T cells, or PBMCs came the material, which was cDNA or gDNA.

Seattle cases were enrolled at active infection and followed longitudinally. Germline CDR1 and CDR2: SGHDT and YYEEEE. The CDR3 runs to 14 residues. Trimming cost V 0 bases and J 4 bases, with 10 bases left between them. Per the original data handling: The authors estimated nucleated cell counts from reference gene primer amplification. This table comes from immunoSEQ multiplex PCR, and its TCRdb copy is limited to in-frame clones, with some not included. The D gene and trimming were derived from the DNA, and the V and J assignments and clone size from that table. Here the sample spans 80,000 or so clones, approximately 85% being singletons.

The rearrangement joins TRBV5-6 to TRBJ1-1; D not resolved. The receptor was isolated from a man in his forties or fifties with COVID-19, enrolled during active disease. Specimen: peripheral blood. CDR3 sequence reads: CASSLGTLPTEAFF. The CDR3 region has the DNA TGTGCCAGCAGCTTGGGGACTCTTCCCACTGAAGCTTTCTTT.